These 17 T cell receptor beta chains share one sample of origin, sequenced in a study of shared clonotypes between healthy human individuals. Produced via immunoSEQ multiplex PCR; TCRdb's table is partial and in-frame only. The sample contains some 2,000,000 clones, roughly 95% of which appear only once. Material for sequencing was naive CD4+ T cells sorted from blood. Subset described: CD45RA+ positively selected. The receptors stem from a man between 18 and 35 years old in good health.

This chain connects TRBV2 to TRBJ2-2; D remains unclear. The germline V gene encodes CDR1 SNHLY and CDR2 FYNNEI. Trimming shortened V by 7 bases and J by 1 base, and 10 bases separated the two germline ends. The CDR3 is 14 amino acids. CDR3 sequence reads: CASKGRQNTGELFF. The CDR3, as DNA: TGTGCCAGCAAGGGCAGGCAGAACACCGGGGAGCTGTTTTTT.

The chain couples TRBV10-3 to TRBJ1-2, with a weak D call TRBD1 (6 bases). The CDR3 has 14 residues. Trimming left V 11 bases short and J 3 bases short, with 19 bases between. Per the germline V gene, CDR1 is ENHRY and CDR2 is SYGVKD. CDR3 sequence: CARPDFSGDYGYTF. DNA for the CDR3: TGTGCCCGCCCTGATTTTTCAGGGGACTATGGCTACACCTTC.

The gene calls are TRBV7-9 and TRBJ2-7, with 12 nucleotides matching TRBD1. The CDR3 is 16 residues long. Per the germline V gene, CDR1 is SEHNR and CDR2 is FQNEAQ (reference sequence). The J segment lost 3 bases and the V segment lost 1 base, leaving 4 bases of the junction unmatched. CDR3 coding DNA: TGTGCCAGCAGCTTAGGAGGGACAGGGGGCCACTACGAGCAGTACTTC. Its translation is CASSLGGTGGHYEQYF.

V is TRBV6-5 and J is TRBJ2-3; D is tentatively TRBD1 or TRBD2 (5 bases each). From germline, CDR1 is MNHEY and CDR2 SVGAGI. The ends were cut back, 6 bases at V and 6 bases at J, with 13 bases in the middle. This CDR3 is 13 amino acids long. Written as DNA, the CDR3 is TGTGCCAGCAGATCAGGGTGGAGGGATACGCAGTATTTT. Its translation is CASRSGWRDTQYF.

The chain recombines TRBV7-2 with TRBJ2-5; weak D call: TRBD2 (6 bases). The V and J ends lost 0 bases and 8 bases respectively, with 13 bases between them. Germline values: CDR1 SGHTA, CDR2 FQGNSA. The CDR3 covers 14 residues. The CDR3 nucleotides read TGTGCCAGCAGCTTAGCTAGCGGTCCCGGAACCCAGTACTTC. It translates to CASSLASGPGTQYF. The entire variable domain, with the rest obtained from reference TRBV7-2 and TRBJ2-5, is as follows: GAGVSQSPSNKVTEKGKDVELRCDPISGHTALYWYRQSLGQGLEFLIYFQGNSAPDKSGLPSDRFSAERTGGSVSTLTIQRTQQEDSAVYLCASSLASGPGTQYFGPGTRLLVL.

This clone was observed a single time. The gene calls are TRBV5-1 and TRBJ2-7, with 7 positions matching TRBD2. V lost 7 bases and J lost 5; bases outside the gene matches: 18. CDR1 and CDR2 (germline): SGHRS, YFSETQ. CDR3 length: 16 residues. CDR3 in DNA: TGCGCCAGCGTGGCGGGAGCCGGGGGACCTTTGGACGAGCAGTACTTC. Protein product: CASVAGAGGPLDEQYF.

The V gene is TRBV9, the J gene TRBJ1-6, with D possibly TRBD1 on 5 matching bases. CDR3 length equals 16 residues. Germline loops: CDR1 SGDLS, CDR2 YYNGEE. V was clipped by 0 bases and J by 9 bases, with 16 bases between them. This CDR3 reads CASSVEVGRKGSPLHF. CDR3 nucleotides: TGTGCCAGCAGCGTAGAGGTGGGGCGGAAAGGTTCACCCCTCCACTTT.

This sequence joins TRBV7-9 and TRBJ2-1; TRBD2 aligns across 8 bases. The CDR3 has 17 residues. CDR1 is SEHNR, CDR2 FQNEAQ, per germline (reference sequence). Trimming at V came to 1 base and at J to 5 bases, leaving 10 bases not matched to a gene. CDR3 coding DNA: TGTGCCAGCAGCTTAGTAGCTTGGACTAGCACTAACAATGAGCAGTTCTTC. This codes for CASSLVAWTSTNNEQFF.

This chain joins TRBV28 and TRBJ2-1, with 8 bases matching TRBD2. With V trimmed by 7 bases and J by 2 bases, 10 bases remained unmatched. The CDR3 sequence is 16 residues long. The germline gives CDR1 MDHEN, CDR2 SYDVKM. The CDR3 loop is CASTPDGGAAYNEQFF. The CDR3 DNA reads TGTGCCAGCACCCCGGACGGGGGGGCCGCCTACAATGAGCAGTTCTTC.

The V and J genes are TRBV5-1 and TRBJ2-7; tentative D call: TRBD2 (6 bases). Germline CDR1 SGHRS, CDR2 YFSETQ. V dropped 4 bases and J dropped 5 bases, with 28 bases sitting between them. The CDR3 spans 18 residues. The CDR3 region has the DNA TGCGCCAGCAGCGCTATCGCCCAAGCCGGGGGTTTTTCCCACGAGCAGTACTTC. The encoded protein is CASSAIAQAGGFSHEQYF.

The chain combines TRBV20-1 with TRBJ1-2; D is unclear. Germline-derived CDR1 and CDR2 are DFQATT and SNEGSKA (reference sequence). The CDR3 consists of 10 residues. The V end lost 6 bases, the J end lost 12 bases, and 14 bases lay between the germline ends. CDR3 sequence reads: CSASLKGDTF. DNA of the CDR3: TGCAGTGCCTCACTCAAGGGTGACACCTTC.

V is TRBV11-3 and J is TRBJ2-2; 14 bases agree with TRBD2. The CDR3 is 17 amino acids. Germline V gene lookup returns CDR1 SGHNT and CDR2 YENEEA. V was pared by 5 bases and J by 5 bases, with 7 bases of the junction left unmatched. The CDR3 DNA reads as TGTGCCAGCAGCCTGGGACTAGCGGGAGTCGGGACCGGGGAGCTGTTTTTT. The encoded protein is CASSLGLAGVGTGELFF.

For this clone: Distinct nucleotide sequences in the sample also encode this CDR3. The chain has TRBV18 and TRBJ1-2, with D unresolved. The CDR3 sequence is 13 residues long. The germline CDR1 and CDR2 sequences are KGHSH and LQKENI. The V and J ends lost 3 bases and 4 bases respectively, with 9 bases between them. CDR3 protein: CASSPDGSYGYTF. The CDR3 DNA reads TGTGCCAGCTCACCGGACGGTTCCTATGGCTACACCTTC.

The chain links TRBV2 to TRBJ1-1; 7 positions agree with TRBD1. From germline, CDR1 is SNHLY and CDR2 FYNNEI. The CDR3 is 14 amino acids. V was pared by 8 bases and J by 0 bases, with 6 bases of the junction left unmatched. CDR3 DNA sequence: TGTGCCAGCGCCCAAACAGGGGTGAACACTGAAGCTTTCTTT. Protein sequence: CASAQTGVNTEAFF.

This chain connects TRBV7-3 to TRBJ1-1, with D possibly TRBD1 on 5 matching bases. The CDR3 sequence is 15 residues long. V lost 2 bases to trimming and J lost 3 bases, with 13 bases between them. Per germline, CDR1 SGHTA and CDR2 FQGTGA. The CDR3, as DNA: TGTGCCAGCAGCTTATTCAGGGTGGGGGACACTGAAGCTTTCTTT. It translates to CASSLFRVGDTEAFF.

Note on this clone: Other DNA sequences in this specimen translate into the identical CDR3. The chain combines TRBV10-2 with TRBJ1-1, with a tentative D call TRBD1 (6 bases). The length of the CDR3 is 13 residues. Germline V gene data show CDR1 as WSHSY and CDR2 as SAAADI. Trimming removed 6 bases at V and 0 bases at J, with 8 bases between. CDR3 protein: CASSGQLNTEAFF. CDR3 coding DNA: TGCGCCAGCAGCGGACAGCTGAACACTGAAGCTTTCTTT.

A word on this clone: Other DNA variants within this sample encode the same CDR3. Here the CDR3 reads CASSRSLGNTEAFF. CDR3 DNA: TGTGCCAGCAGCCGTTCTTTGGGGAACACTGAAGCTTTCTTT. This chain links TRBV6-5 with TRBJ1-1, with D unresolved. This CDR3 is 14 amino acids long. Germline V gene data show CDR1 as MNHEY and CDR2 as SVGAGI. V lost 6 bases to trimming and J lost 1 base, with 12 bases between them.